A selection of T cell receptor beta chains follows, all from one sample in a study of T cells in Graves' hyperthyroidism and ophthalmopathy. TCRdb recomputed calls from the multiplex PCR reads with MiXCR, one row per CDR3 protein. The sample holds under 450,000 distinct CDR3 sequences, approximately 17% seen once. The sequenced sample was blood. The receptors come from a woman under 40 with Graves' hyperthyroidism that later progressed to Graves' ophthalmopathy. Both conserved end residues are part of each CDR3.

cdr3_aa	cdr3_length	v_call	j_call
CATSGTWKMNTEAFF	15	TRBV15	TRBJ1-1
CASSPRPRDRGNYEQYF	17	TRBV25-1	TRBJ2-7
CASSWTSGGLNEQFF	15	TRBV19	TRBJ2-1
CASSYSLQGPNEKLFF	16	TRBV6-2/TRBV6-3	TRBJ1-4
CASSTREYTGELFF	14	TRBV2	TRBJ2-2
CATSGGLNEKLFF	13	TRBV10-3	TRBJ1-4
CASSAGPTSGETQYF	15	TRBV2	TRBJ2-5
CASSLDWTGYGYTF	14	TRBV6-1	TRBJ1-2
CASSLVDGSGGYTF	14	TRBV7-9	TRBJ1-2
CASVMDWVTSGGELFF	16	TRBV12-3/TRBV12-4	TRBJ2-2
CASSMYADYTYEQYF	15	TRBV19	TRBJ2-7
CASQERGSTEAFF	13	TRBV4-1	TRBJ1-1
CASSEAGGRGGGEKLFF	17	TRBV6-1	TRBJ1-4
CASSSTYGSTEAFF	14	TRBV7-9	TRBJ1-1
CASSYRAAFSNQPQHF	16	TRBV6-2/TRBV6-3	TRBJ1-5
CASNLAARVQETQYF	15	TRBV7-9	TRBJ2-5
CASSPPSQGTDTQYF	15	TRBV18	TRBJ2-3
CAWRGQGALNIQYF	14	TRBV30	TRBJ2-4
CASSPGTFPYGYTF	14	TRBV12-3/TRBV12-4	TRBJ1-2
CASSESSGQVLLPQHF	16	TRBV6-1	TRBJ1-5
CASRGDRVSDGYTF	14	TRBV12-3/TRBV12-4	TRBJ1-2
CASSLTTSYEQYF	13	TRBV5-6	TRBJ2-7
CASSKRGTLLWADTQYF	17	TRBV5-1	TRBJ2-3
CASSQGALTEAFF	13	TRBV12-3/TRBV12-4	TRBJ1-1
CAWIGQGAFDEQFF	14	TRBV30	TRBJ2-1